Listed below are T cell receptor beta chains from one sample, sequenced in a study of OX40 agonist ivuxolimab in advanced cancers. The assay was immunoSEQ multiplex PCR, and TCRdb's table has in-frame clones only and misses some. The repertoire holds 35,000 to 40,000 clones, with roughly 80% as singletons. This material consisted of CD4+ or CD8+ T cells sorted from blood, taken in a trial of the OX40 agonist ivuxolimab. These receptors originate from an adult with an advanced solid tumor such as melanoma, head and neck, liver or kidney cancer. Both conserved end residues are part of each CDR3. The D gene is left open where the match is weak.

D gene,J gene,V gene,CDR3 DNA,CDR3 protein
TRBD1,TRBJ2-2,TRBV28,TGTGCCAGCAAAGAGGGGGCCGCCGGGGAGCTGTTTTTT,CASKEGAAGELFF
NA,TRBJ1-2,TRBV30,TGTGCCTGTTCGAACGGGGGGTTCTCCTGGAACTATGGCTACACCTTC,CACSNGGFSWNYGYTF
NA,TRBJ2-7,TRBV7-2,TGTGCCAGCAGCCTACTGGGCCGAGGCTCCTACGAGCAGTACTTC,CASSLLGRGSYEQYF
TRBD1,TRBJ1-1,TRBV2,TGTGCCAGCACTGGACAGGGAGAGAACACTGAAGCTTTCTTT,CASTGQGENTEAFF
NA,TRBJ2-7,TRBV28,TGTGCCAGCAGGGGGGCGGGACGGTCCTACGAGCAGTACTTC,CASRGAGRSYEQYF
NA,TRBJ1-4,TRBV9,TGTGCCAGCAGCGTAGATATTTCTAATGAAAAACTGTTTTTT,CASSVDISNEKLFF
NA,TRBJ2-1,TRBV29-1,TGCAGCGTGGCACCGGGACTTGTGCAGTTCTTC,CSVAPGLVQFF
NA,TRBJ2-7,TRBV7-9,TGTGCCAGCAGCTTAGCTGGAGCGAGGGGCAACGAGCAGTACTTC,CASSLAGARGNEQYF
TRBD1,TRBJ2-5,TRBV11-2,TGTGCCAGCAGTAAACCGGGACAGCAAGAGACCCAGTACTTC,CASSKPGQQETQYF
NA,TRBJ2-2,TRBV30,TGTGCCTGGCGTCGGAGAGGGTCCAACACCGGGGAGCTGTTTTTT,CAWRRRGSNTGELFF
NA,TRBJ1-1,TRBV7-2,TGTGCCAGCAGCTTAAAACCGGGGGTGAACACTGAAGCTTTCTTT,CASSLKPGVNTEAFF